This note documents a single T cell receptor (beta chain) sequence. This clone was seen a handful of times. Its antigen is unknown. Per-base quality was not reported, and no clone a single base away is much larger than it. TCRbeta CDR3 regions were amplified from genomic DNA by means of the immunoSEQ Assay, a bias-controlled multiplex PCR. The source study handled its data this way. Within the assay, amplification of reference gene primers was used to estimate how many nucleated cells each sample contained. To quantify the absolute abundance of each unique TCRbeta CDR3 rearrangement, sequence reads were collapsed and filtered. For each sample, productive Simpson clonality was calculated as the square root of Simpson's diversity index across productive rearrangements. TCRdb re-hosts the immuneACCESS table, in-frame sequences only. Its copies lack some clones; in the studies checked, an unresolved V gene accounts for under half of them, and the cause for the rest is not known. V, J and clone size were drawn from that table, and D and trimming were deduced from the DNA. The sample table holds approximately 330,000 clones, of which roughly 88% were seen once. Together, the top ten hold under 5% of the sample.

Each collaborating institution followed its own protocols to collect whole blood in K2EDTA tubes. For TCRbeta analysis, collaborators shipped samples as frozen whole blood, isolated PBMCs, or DNA extracted from either of those sample types. This entry comes from a study of blood T cell repertoires in COVID-19 (dated by TCRdb to 2018 to 2020). About the investigation overall: The collaborator samples originated in the United States, Italy and Spain and spanned the acute and convalescent phases of COVID-19. The prospective study material was composed of cDNA or gDNA derived from T cells, B-cell-depleted T cells, or PBMCs. Deeply sampled blood TCRbeta repertoires from subjects exposed to, actively infected with, or recovered from COVID-19 were included in the dataset. The repertoires were released in a freely available public database intended as a resource for research on the immune response to SARS-CoV-2. The samples were drawn from two sources: the first 160 participants of the ongoing ImmuneRACE study, and 1,200 or so subjects contributed by 6 global collaborators. Sample metadata almost always included a de-identified subject ID, COVID-19 status, age in years and sex. Where HLA class I and class II types were available, the types were taken from metadata supplied by the sample provider, not from assay-based typing.

According to the germline V gene, CDR1 reads LGHNA and CDR2 reads YSLEER. Relative to germline, V is 7 bases shorter and J is 2 bases shorter, with 11 bases between their ends. The CDR3, from cysteine to phenylalanine, totals 13 residues. Only the CDR3 region is kept as DNA, spanning 39 bases read in frame from base 1. General study outcomes and caveats: The amount of clinical and demographic metadata varied by source and participant and was provided uncurated.

The sequencing sample was made of peripheral blood. The source is a woman between 45 and 60 years old with active or convalescent COVID-19. Rearrangement joined TRBV4-3 to TRBJ1-1, with the D gene too uncertain to name. The CDR3 region: CASKRSINTEAFF. The nucleotide sequence is TGCGCCAGCAAACGGAGTATCAACACTGAAGCTTTCTTT.